One T cell receptor (beta chain) is described in this entry. This clonotype is assessed as medium-sized (0.01 to 0.1%). Its antigen specificity is not known. The input lacks base qualities; no much larger clone sits a single base away. This sample is part of a study of somatic reversion in DOCK8 deficiency (dated by TCRdb to about 2020). About the full investigation: The study compared the T cell receptor beta repertoires of three groups: DOCK8-deficient patients, DOCK8-revertant patients and healthy volunteers. DOCK8-deficient patients in the study had been reported previously. The study set out to investigate how, in DOCK8 deficiency, somatic reversion of pathogenic DOCK8 variants alters lymphocyte differentiation and function.

What the study reported, not specific to this receptor: The methods did not specify, sample by sample, whether the source material for each sample was whole blood or PBMCs.

The receptor library was made with multiplex PCR. Using EuroClonality-NGS primers, the TRB libraries were generated through a one-step amplicon PCR run on approximately 91 ng genomic DNA. TRB amplicons were sequenced on Illumina MiSeq instruments with 2 x 250 bp version 2 chemistry. The original methods were these. IMGT/HighV-QUEST was the tool used for both primary TRB sequence analysis and V(D)J annotation. VDJtools was used to assess repertoire diversity and composition after nonfunctional clones were removed and samples were downsampled for comparisons between samples. The public reads were run again by TCRdb, first through fastp at Q25 and then through MiXCR, and only productive beta chains were kept. Each CDR3 protein gets just one entry, which takes the most common genes and DNA from the rows behind it. It is TCRdb's table, rather than the study itself, that gives the V and J calls and clone size. This sample gives 1,300 or so distinct CDR3 sequences in total; approximately 26% of them show up just once. The ten largest clones capture 80% to 90% of the sample.

V is reduced by 1 base and J by 14 bases, leaving a spacing of 14 bases between them. There are 13 amino acids in the CDR3, from cysteine to phenylalanine inclusive. Only the CDR3 region is kept as DNA, spanning 39 bases read in frame from base 1. As encoded in the germline V gene, CDR1 is SGHNT while CDR2 is YENEEA. Genomic DNA for TCR repertoire analysis was isolated either from whole blood samples or from PBMCs. A few DOCK8-revertant patients were sampled, some at multiple time points. The TCR comes from a human donor with DOCK8 deficiency. The sequence is built from TRBV11-3 and TRBJ1-4, with TRBD1 perhaps the D gene, on 5 matching bases. Sequenced input: peripheral blood. The label giving this sample's cell subset or site can be read as: DOCK8-deficient patient with somatic reversion. The DNA sequence follows: TGTGCCAGCAGCTTAGTTTCTTCCGGGACCCTGTTTTTT. It codes for CASSLVSSGTLFF. The reference TRBV11-3 and TRBJ1-4 proteins fill in what lies around the CDR3, so the full variable domain reads EAGVVQSPRYKIIEKKQPVAFWCNPISGHNTLYWYLQNLGQGPELLIRYENEEAVDDSQLPKDRFSAERLKGVDSTLKIQPAELGDSAVYLCASSLVSSGTLFFGSGTQLSVL.